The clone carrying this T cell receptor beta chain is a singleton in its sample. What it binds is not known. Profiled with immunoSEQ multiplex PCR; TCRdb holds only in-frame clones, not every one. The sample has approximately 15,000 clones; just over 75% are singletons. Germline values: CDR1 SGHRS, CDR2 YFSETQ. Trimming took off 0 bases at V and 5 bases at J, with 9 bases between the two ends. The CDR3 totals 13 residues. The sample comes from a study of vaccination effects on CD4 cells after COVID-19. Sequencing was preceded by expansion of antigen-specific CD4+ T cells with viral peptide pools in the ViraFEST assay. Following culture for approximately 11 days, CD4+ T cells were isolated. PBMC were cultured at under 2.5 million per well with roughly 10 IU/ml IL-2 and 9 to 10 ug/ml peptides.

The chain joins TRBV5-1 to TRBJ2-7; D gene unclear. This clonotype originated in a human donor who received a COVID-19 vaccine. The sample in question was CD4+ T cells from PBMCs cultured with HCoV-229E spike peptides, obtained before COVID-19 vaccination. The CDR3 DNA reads TGCGCCAGCAGCTTGGGTCAGCTCGACGAGCAGTACTTC. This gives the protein CASSLGQLDEQYF.